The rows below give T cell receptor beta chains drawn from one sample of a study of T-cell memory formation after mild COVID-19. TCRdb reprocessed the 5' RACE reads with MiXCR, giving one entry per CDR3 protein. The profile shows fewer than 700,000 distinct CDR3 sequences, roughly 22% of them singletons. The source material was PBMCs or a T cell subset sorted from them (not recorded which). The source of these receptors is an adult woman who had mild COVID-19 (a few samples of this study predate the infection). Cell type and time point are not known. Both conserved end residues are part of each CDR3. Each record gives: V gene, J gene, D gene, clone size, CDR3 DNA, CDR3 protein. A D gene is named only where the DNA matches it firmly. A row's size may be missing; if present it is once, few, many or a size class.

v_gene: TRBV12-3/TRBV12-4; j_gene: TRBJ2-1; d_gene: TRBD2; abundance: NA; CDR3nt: TGTGCCAGCAGTTTATCCCGCCGGGGACTAGCGGGGGCCACCTACAATGAGCAGTTCTTC; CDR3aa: CASSLSRRGLAGATYNEQFF
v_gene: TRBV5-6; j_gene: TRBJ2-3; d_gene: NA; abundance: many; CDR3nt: TGTGCCAGCAGCTTGTTTGGGGGAGCCTTTAATACGCAGTATTTT; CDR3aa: CASSLFGGAFNTQYF
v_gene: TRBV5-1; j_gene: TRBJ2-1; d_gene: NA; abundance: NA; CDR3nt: TGCGCCAGCAGCTTGGCACTACCTGTCCCTGGCAATGAGCAGTTCTTC; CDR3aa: CASSLALPVPGNEQFF
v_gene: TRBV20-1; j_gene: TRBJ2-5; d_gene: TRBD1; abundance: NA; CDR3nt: TGCAGTGCTAGAGTCGGCAGGGGGCAGGAGACCCAGTACTTC; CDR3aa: CSARVGRGQETQYF
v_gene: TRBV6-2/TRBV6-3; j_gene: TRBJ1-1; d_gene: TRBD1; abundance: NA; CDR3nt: TGTGCCAGCAGCATGACAGGGGGGAGCACTGAAGCTTTCTTT; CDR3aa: CASSMTGGSTEAFF
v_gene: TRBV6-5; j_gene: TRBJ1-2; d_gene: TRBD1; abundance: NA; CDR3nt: TGTGCCAGCAGGACGGACAGGTTCTATGGCTACACCTTC; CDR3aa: CASRTDRFYGYTF
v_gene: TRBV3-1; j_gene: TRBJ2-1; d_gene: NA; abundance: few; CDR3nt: TGTGCCAGCAGCCAAGTTCCTAGCTCTTCCAATGAGCAGTTCTTC; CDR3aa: CASSQVPSSSNEQFF
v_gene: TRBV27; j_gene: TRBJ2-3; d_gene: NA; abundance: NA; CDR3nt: TGTGCCAGCAGTTTTTGGACTAGCACAGATACGCAGTATTTT; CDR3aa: CASSFWTSTDTQYF
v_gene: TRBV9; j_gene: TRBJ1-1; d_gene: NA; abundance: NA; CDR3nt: TGTGCCAGCAGCGTAGACCTTGGACAGAATGAAGCTTTCTTT; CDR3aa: CASSVDLGQNEAFF
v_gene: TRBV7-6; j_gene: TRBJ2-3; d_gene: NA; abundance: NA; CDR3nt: TGTGCCAGCAGCTTTGATAGCGGCCCTCCAGGGGATACGCAGTATTTT; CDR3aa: CASSFDSGPPGDTQYF
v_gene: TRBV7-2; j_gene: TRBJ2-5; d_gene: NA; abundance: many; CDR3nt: TGTGCCAGCAGCTTAGCATCGGGTTTCGAGACCCAGTACTTC; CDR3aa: CASSLASGFETQYF
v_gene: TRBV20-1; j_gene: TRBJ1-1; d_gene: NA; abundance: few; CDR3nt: TGCAGTGCTAGAGGTATGGTAGAACCGAACACTGAAGCTTTCTTT; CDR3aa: CSARGMVEPNTEAFF
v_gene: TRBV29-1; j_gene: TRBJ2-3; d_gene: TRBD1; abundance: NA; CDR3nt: TGCAGCGTTGATAAGGGACAGGGGAACACAGATACGCAGTATTTT; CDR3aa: CSVDKGQGNTDTQYF
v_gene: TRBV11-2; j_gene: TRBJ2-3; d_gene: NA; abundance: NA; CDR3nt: TGTGCCAGCAATTCAATAGGTGATACGCAGTATTTT; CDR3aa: CASNSIGDTQYF
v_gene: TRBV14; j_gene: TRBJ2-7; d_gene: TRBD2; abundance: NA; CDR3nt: TGTGCCAGCAGCCAAGGGACTAGCGGGGTCTACGAGCAGTACTTC; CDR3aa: CASSQGTSGVYEQYF
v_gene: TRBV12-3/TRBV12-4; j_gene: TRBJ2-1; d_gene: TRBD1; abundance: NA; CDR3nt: TGTGCCAGCAGTCCCTGGACAGGGCTTGAGCAGTTCTTC; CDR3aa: CASSPWTGLEQFF
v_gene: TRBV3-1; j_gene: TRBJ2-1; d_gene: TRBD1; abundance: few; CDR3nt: TGTGCCAGCAGCCAACCTAAGACAGGGGCGTACAATGAGCAGTTCTTC; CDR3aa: CASSQPKTGAYNEQFF
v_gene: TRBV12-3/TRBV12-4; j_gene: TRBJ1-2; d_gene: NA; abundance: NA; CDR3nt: TGTGCCAGCAGCAATACCCTCTCGGGGGCCAGGGACTATGGCTACACCTTC; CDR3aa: CASSNTLSGARDYGYTF
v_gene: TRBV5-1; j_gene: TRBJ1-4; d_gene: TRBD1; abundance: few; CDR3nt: TGCGCCAGCAGCGTGAGACAGGGTGGCGAAAAACTGTTTTTT; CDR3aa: CASSVRQGGEKLFF
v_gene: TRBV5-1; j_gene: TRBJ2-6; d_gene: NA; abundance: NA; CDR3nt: TGCGCCAGCAGCCCCTCTCAGGGCGCCTCTGGGGCCAACGTCCTGACTTTC; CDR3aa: CASSPSQGASGANVLTF
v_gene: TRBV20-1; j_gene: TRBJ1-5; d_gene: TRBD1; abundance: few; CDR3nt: TGCAGTGCTCGCCTCCCGGGACAGAACAATCAGCCCCAGCATTTT; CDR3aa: CSARLPGQNNQPQHF
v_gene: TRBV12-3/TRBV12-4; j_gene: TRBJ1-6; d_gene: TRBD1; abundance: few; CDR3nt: TGTGCCAGCAGACACGGACAGGAAAATAATTCACCCCTCCACTTT; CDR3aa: CASRHGQENNSPLHF
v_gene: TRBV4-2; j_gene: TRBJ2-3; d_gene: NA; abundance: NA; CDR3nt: TGTGCCAGCAGCCCGCAGGGAGCAGATACGCAGTATTTT; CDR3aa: CASSPQGADTQYF
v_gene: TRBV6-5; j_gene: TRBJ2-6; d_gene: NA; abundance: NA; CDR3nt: TGTGCCAGCAGTGACTCCTTCTCTGGGGCCAACGTCCTGACTTTC; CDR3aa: CASSDSFSGANVLTF
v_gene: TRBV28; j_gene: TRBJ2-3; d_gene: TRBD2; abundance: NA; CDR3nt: TGTGCCAGCAGTTTTCCCCCTAGCGGACCTAGCACAGATACGCAGTATTTT; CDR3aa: CASSFPPSGPSTDTQYF